A single sample is the source of the 21 T cell receptor beta chains below, sequenced in a study of patients and donors after allogeneic stem cell transplantation. TCRdb itself ran the RT-PCR reads through MiXCR, one entry per CDR3 protein. The data contain about 90,000 distinct CDR3 sequences, 40% to 60% of them singletons. The sample comprised blood, either unsorted or a sorted T cell fraction (not recorded which). All receptors derive from a human donor who was either an allogeneic HSCT recipient or a stem cell or donor lymphocyte infusion donor (not recorded which). It is not recorded whose cells these are; they may come from a transplant donor.

The J gene is TRBJ2-1, the V gene TRBV3-1; D unresolved. Trimming took 3 bases from V and 4 from J, leaving 4 bases between them. CDR3 length: 12 residues. CDR1 and CDR2 from the germline V gene are LGHDT and YNNKEL (reference sequence). The CDR3 nucleotides are TGTGCCAGCAGCCACTCGTACAATGAGCAGTTCTTC. It is translated as CASSHSYNEQFF.

V gene TRBV27 combines with J gene TRBJ2-2, with D unclear. The CDR3 totals 14 residues. Germline V lookup: CDR1 MNHEY, CDR2 SMNVEV (reference sequence). With 5 bases removed from V and 7 bases from J, the gap between germline ends came to 14 bases. CDR3 loop: CASSGPYPFGELFF. CDR3 coding DNA: TGTGCCAGCAGTGGCCCCTATCCATTCGGGGAGCTGTTTTTT.

The chain has TRBV20-1 and TRBJ2-6; the D is unclear. Trimming shortened V by 3 bases and J by 2 bases, and 11 bases separated the two germline ends. The CDR3 has 15 amino acids. From germline, CDR1 is DFQATT and CDR2 SNEGSKA (reference sequence). In nucleotides, the CDR3 is TGCAGTGCTAGCAAACGCGCTACTGGGGCCAACGTCCTGACTTTC. Its protein is CSASKRATGANVLTF.

The J gene is TRBJ1-5, the V gene TRBV13; D uncertain. The CDR3 totals 12 residues. CDR1 and CDR2 from the germline V gene are PRHDT and FYEKMQ (reference sequence). The V gene lost 5 bases and the J gene lost 5 bases, with 7 bases spanning the gap. The CDR3 nucleotides are TGTGCCAGCAGCGGAGGAGATCAGCCCCAGCATTTT. Translated, it gives CASSGGDQPQHF.

V is TRBV7-3 and J is TRBJ2-7; D remains ambiguous. V was pared by 5 bases and J by 0 bases, with 17 bases between. Germline assignment: CDR1 SGHTA and CDR2 FQGTGA. The CDR3 spans 16 residues. As DNA, the CDR3 is TGTGCCAGCAGCCTATCGGGTGGACGAGACTCCTACGAGCAGTACTTC. As protein: CASSLSGGRDSYEQYF.

The chain recombines TRBV20-1 with TRBJ1-6, with D perhaps TRBD1 (5 bases). The CDR3 has 12 residues. Germline values: CDR1 DFQATT, CDR2 SNEGSKA (reference sequence). The CDR3 DNA reads as TGCAGGCCGGGGGGGTCGGATTCACCCCTCCACTTT. Protein sequence: CRPGGSDSPLHF.

This clonotype occurred a few times. The genes are TRBV28 and TRBJ1-6; the match to TRBD1 covers 8 bases. The CDR3 consists of 16 residues. CDR1 and CDR2 (germline): MDHEN, SYDVKM. V dropped 0 bases and J dropped 10; count of bases not matched to a gene: 8. The CDR3 region is CASSLWPGQERSPLHF. In DNA, the CDR3 is TGTGCCAGCAGTTTATGGCCGGGACAGGAGAGGTCACCCCTCCACTTT.

This clonotype was found a few times. One end of the junction fails to match germline, which may point to a read error. The chain couples TRBV29-1 to TRBJ1-2; no clear D. The CDR3 covers 13 residues. CDR1 is SQVTM and CDR2 is ANQGSEA in the germline V gene. The CDR3 DNA sequence: TGCAGTGTTGCACAGTTAGCTAACTATGGCTACACCTTC. Protein sequence: CSVAQLANYGYTF.

V gene TRBV4-2 combines with J gene TRBJ2-3; D not resolved. Looked up from germline, CDR1 is LGHNA and CDR2 is YNFKEQ. This CDR3 region has 14 residues. V was pared by 0 bases and J by 5 bases, with 9 bases between. CDR3 DNA: TGTGCCAGCAGCCAAGATACCCCCCGAGATACGCAGTATTTT. Translating it yields CASSQDTPRDTQYF.

This clonotype occurred a few times. V and J are TRBV28 and TRBJ1-2; no clear D gene. The CDR3 length is 14 residues. Germline assignment: CDR1 MDHEN and CDR2 SYDVKM. V was shortened by 5 bases and J by 8 bases, with 18 bases between the two germline ends. The CDR3 DNA reads as TGTGCCAGCAGTCTTTCCTCGGGCCTCCAAGGCTACACCTTC. This sequence encodes CASSLSSGLQGYTF.

The sample holds one count of this clonotype. The rearrangement links TRBV4-1 to TRBJ2-5, with TRBD2 identical over 14 bases. CDR3 length: 19 amino acids. V was clipped by 4 bases and J by 4 bases; unmatched bases: 14. Germline values: CDR1 MGHRA, CDR2 YSYEKL. The chain's CDR3 is CASSLRLAGGLIGLETQYF. The DNA of the CDR3 is TGCGCCAGCAGCCTAAGACTAGCGGGAGGGCTCATTGGACTAGAGACCCAGTACTTC.

The rearrangement uses TRBV18 and TRBJ2-5; unclear D gene. In germline, CDR1 is KGHSH, CDR2 LQKENI. The CDR3 extends over 13 amino acids. V lost 3 bases and J lost 5, with 10 bases in between. The CDR3 nucleotides are TGTGCCAGCTCACCTTCCCTCGGGGAGACCCAGTACTTC. It yields the protein CASSPSLGETQYF.

The chain couples TRBV13 to TRBJ1-1; D ambiguous. The CDR3 sequence is 15 residues long. Germline V CDR1 and CDR2: PRHDT, FYEKMQ (reference sequence). Trimming shortened V by 5 bases and J by 2 bases, and 15 bases separated the two germline ends. The CDR3 spells CASSLNRLRNTEAFF. CDR3 DNA sequence: TGTGCCAGCAGCCTAAACCGCCTACGTAACACTGAAGCTTTCTTT.

V usage is TRBV6-5 and J usage is TRBJ1-3, with D unclear. Germline CDR1 and CDR2: MNHEY and SVGAGI. The V end lost 6 bases, the J end lost 4 bases, and 13 bases lay between the germline ends. The CDR3 covers 14 residues. In DNA, the CDR3 is TGTGCCAGCAGACCCGATATAAAAGGAAACACCATATATTTT. Encoded protein: CASRPDIKGNTIYF.

This clonotype has only a few counts. V gene TRBV5-4 combines with J gene TRBJ1-3, with 9 bases fitting TRBD1. This CDR3 region has 16 residues. Germline V CDR1 and CDR2: SGHNT, YYREEE (reference sequence). The junction had 7 bases not matched to a gene; V was cut back by 4 bases and J by 2 bases. The CDR3 DNA reads TGTGCCAGCAGCAGCGCCGGGACAGGGACTGGAAACACCATATATTTT. It yields the protein CASSSAGTGTGNTIYF.

This clonotype was observed a few times. The chain employs TRBV4-1 and TRBJ1-2; weak D call: TRBD1 (5 bases). CDR1 and CDR2 (germline): MGHRA, YSYEKL. CDR3 length: 18 residues. V dropped 2 bases and J dropped 4 bases, with 23 bases sitting between them. The chain's CDR3 is CASSQPGRSEWPLYGYTF. The CDR3 nucleotides are TGCGCCAGCAGCCAACCGGGACGGAGCGAATGGCCCCTCTATGGCTACACCTTC.

The chain carries TRBV20-1 and TRBJ1-1; tentatively, D is TRBD1 (6 bases). Germline values: CDR1 DFQATT, CDR2 SNEGSKA (reference sequence). Trimming took 6 bases from V and 4 from J, leaving 21 bases between them. This CDR3 has 15 amino acids. The CDR3, as DNA: TGCAGTGCCACCAGCCGGGGGGCTGACGTCACTGAAGCTTTCTTT. Translation gives CSATSRGADVTEAFF.

V usage is TRBV20-1 and J usage is TRBJ2-3, with 10 positions matching TRBD1. V shed 6 bases and J 0 bases; nucleotides not matched to a gene: 15. Germline V gives CDR1 DFQATT, CDR2 SNEGSKA (reference sequence). The CDR3 spans 18 residues. CDR3 coding DNA: TGCAGTGCCCCCCCGCGGGACAGGGGACACTCTAGCACAGATACGCAGTATTTT. Translation gives CSAPPRDRGHSSTDTQYF.

The rearrangement links TRBV21-1 to TRBJ2-7; the D call of TRBD1 is as the table states it, not checked on the DNA. TRBV21-1 has pseudogene status. The CDR3 consists of 16 residues. The CDR3 bases are TGTGCCAGCAGCAAAGATTTTAAGGGGTCGGCTTACGAGCAGTACTTC. Translating it yields CASSKDFKGSAYEQYF.

The chain is built from TRBV7-9 and TRBJ1-1, with D hard to call. V gave up 5 bases and J gave up 1 base, with 14 bases separating them. CDR3 length: 15 amino acids. Germline-derived CDR1 and CDR2 are SEHNR and FQNEAQ (reference sequence). DNA of the CDR3: TGTGCCAGCAGCGGCGCCCGGGCCTCGAACACTGAAGCTTTCTTT. Translation: CASSGARASNTEAFF.

The CDR3 loop reads CASSQNYFPYEQYF. Written as DNA, the CDR3 is TGTGCCAGCAGCCAAAACTACTTTCCCTACGAGCAGTACTTC. The genes are TRBV3-1 and TRBJ2-7, with no clear D. Germline lookup yields CDR1 LGHDT and CDR2 YNNKEL (reference sequence). The CDR3 is 14 residues long. Deletions cut 2 bases from V and 2 bases from J, with 10 bases between.